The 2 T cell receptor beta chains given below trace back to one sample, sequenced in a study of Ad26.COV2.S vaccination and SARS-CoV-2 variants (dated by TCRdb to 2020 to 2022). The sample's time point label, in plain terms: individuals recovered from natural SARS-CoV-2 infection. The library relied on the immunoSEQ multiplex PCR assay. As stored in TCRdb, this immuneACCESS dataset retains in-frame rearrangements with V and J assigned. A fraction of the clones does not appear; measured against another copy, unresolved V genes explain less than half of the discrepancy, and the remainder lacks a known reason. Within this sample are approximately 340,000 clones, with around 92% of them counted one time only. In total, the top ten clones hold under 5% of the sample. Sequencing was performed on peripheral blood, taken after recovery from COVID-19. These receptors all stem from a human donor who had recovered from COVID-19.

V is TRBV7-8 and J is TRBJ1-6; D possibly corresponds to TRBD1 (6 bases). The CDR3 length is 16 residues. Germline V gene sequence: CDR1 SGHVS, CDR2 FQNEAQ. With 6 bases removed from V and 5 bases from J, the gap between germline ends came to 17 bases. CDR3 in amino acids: CASRFLQGPNNSPLHF. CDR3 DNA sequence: TGTGCCAGCAGATTCCTACAGGGTCCCAATAATTCACCCCTCCACTTT.

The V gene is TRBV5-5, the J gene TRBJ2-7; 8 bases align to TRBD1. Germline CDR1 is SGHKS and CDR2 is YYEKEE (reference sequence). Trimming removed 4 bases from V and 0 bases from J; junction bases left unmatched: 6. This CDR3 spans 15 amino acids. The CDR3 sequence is CASSQTGAASYEQYF. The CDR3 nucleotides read TGTGCCAGCAGCCAGACAGGGGCCGCCTCCTACGAGCAGTACTTC.